This T cell receptor (beta chain) was profiled in a study of blood T cell repertoires in COVID-19. Sequencing was performed with immunoSEQ multiplex PCR; in TCRdb, only in-frame clones are kept and a portion is missing. This table holds a few hundred thousand clones, about 89% found once. Material for sequencing was PBMCs or T cells enriched from blood (not recorded which). The receptor was isolated from a woman aged 40 to 50 who had been exposed to COVID-19.

The CDR3 DNA reads TGTGCCAGCAGTGATCTAAGGACAGATAACACTGAAGCTTTCTTT. As protein: CASSDLRTDNTEAFF. V usage is TRBV6-1 and J usage is TRBJ1-1; D is perhaps TRBD1 (6 bases). The V end lost 3 bases, the J end lost 2 bases, and 13 bases lay between the germline ends. The CDR3 consists of 15 residues. The germline V gene encodes CDR1 MNHNS and CDR2 SASEGT.